Listed below are T cell receptor beta chains from one sample, sequenced in a study of T-cell memory formation after mild COVID-19. MiXCR was run by TCRdb on the 5' RACE reads, yielding one entry per CDR3 protein. The table records roughly 100,000 distinct CDR3 sequences, approximately 15% of them present only once. Sequenced: PBMCs or a T cell subset sorted from them (not recorded which). The receptors here all came from an adult woman who had mild COVID-19 (a few samples of this study predate the infection). Cell type and time point are not known. Both conserved end residues are part of each CDR3. A D gene is named only where the DNA matches it firmly. Size is stated for part of the rows, as once, few or many counts, or as a class when the clone is expanded.

D gene | J gene | clone size | V gene | CDR3 protein | CDR3 DNA
. | TRBJ2-7 | few | TRBV5-1 | CASSLQGVEQYF | TGCGCCAGCAGCTTACAGGGAGTCGAGCAGTACTTC
. | TRBJ2-3 | many | TRBV12-3/TRBV12-4 | CASSFVSTDTQYF | TGTGCCAGCAGTTTCGTGAGCACAGATACGCAGTATTTT
. | TRBJ2-5 | few | TRBV7-9 | CASSSRRASEETQYF | TGTGCCAGCAGCTCGCGCAGGGCGTCCGAAGAGACCCAGTACTTC
. | TRBJ2-1 | . | TRBV6-5 | CASSPTAAVDEQFF | TGTGCCAGCAGCCCGACAGCAGCGGTAGATGAGCAGTTCTTC
. | TRBJ1-1 | . | TRBV29-1 | CSVEWVGHRDTEAFF | TGCAGCGTTGAATGGGTAGGCCATAGAGACACTGAAGCTTTCTTT
. | TRBJ2-7 | . | TRBV4-1 | CASSQGTISYEQYF | TGCGCCAGCAGCCAAGGGACAATCTCCTACGAGCAGTACTTC
TRBD1 | TRBJ2-7 | few | TRBV13 | CASSSRQGLPYEQYF | TGTGCCAGCAGCTCCCGACAGGGTCTTCCCTACGAGCAGTACTTC
. | TRBJ2-7 | few | TRBV29-1 | CSVTGFYEQYF | TGCAGCGTTACGGGGTTCTACGAGCAGTACTTC
TRBD2 | TRBJ2-7 | . | TRBV7-2 | CASSSTSGYYEQYF | TGTGCCAGCAGCTCGACTAGCGGGTACTACGAGCAGTACTTC
TRBD2 | TRBJ2-7 | . | TRBV5-1 | CASSRTSGAYEQYF | TGCGCCAGCAGTAGGACTAGCGGGGCTTACGAGCAGTACTTC
. | TRBJ2-7 | . | TRBV7-9 | CASSGSPNYEQYF | TGTGCCAGCAGCGGGTCCCCGAATTACGAGCAGTACTTC
TRBD1 | TRBJ1-2 | . | TRBV20-1 | CSARDPQGGGYTF | TGCAGTGCTAGAGATCCCCAGGGGGGAGGCTACACCTTC
. | TRBJ1-1 | few | TRBV6-1 | CASSEHRVEYTEAFF | TGTGCCAGCAGTGAGCACAGGGTTGAGTACACTGAAGCTTTCTTT
TRBD1 | TRBJ2-4 | . | TRBV5-6 | CASSFGTGKNIQYF | TGTGCCAGCAGCTTCGGGACAGGGAAAAACATTCAGTACTTC
. | TRBJ2-1 | few | TRBV2 | CASIWDIGTYEQFF | TGTGCCAGCATATGGGACATCGGTACCTATGAGCAGTTCTTC
TRBD1 | TRBJ2-4 | few | TRBV4-1 | CASSQFTGENIQYF | TGCGCCAGCAGCCAATTTACAGGGGAAAACATTCAGTACTTC
TRBD1 | TRBJ2-1 | few | TRBV5-1 | CASSFDRGYSYNEQFF | TGCGCCAGCAGCTTCGACAGGGGCTATTCTTACAATGAGCAGTTCTTC
. | TRBJ1-5 | few | TRBV7-8 | CASSLDPGVRPQHF | TGTGCCAGCAGCTTAGACCCGGGGGTCAGGCCCCAGCATTTT
TRBD1 | TRBJ1-2 | . | TRBV7-9 | CASSLTGEGAGYTF | TGTGCCAGCAGCCTTACAGGGGAGGGGGCTGGCTACACCTTC
. | TRBJ2-1 | . | TRBV19 | CASSTYYNEQFF | TGTGCCAGTAGTACCTATTACAATGAGCAGTTCTTC
TRBD1 | TRBJ2-1 | . | TRBV14 | CASSLTGGHEQFF | TGTGCCAGCAGCCTGACAGGGGGCCATGAGCAGTTCTTC
. | TRBJ1-1 | many | TRBV3-1 | CASSQATNEAFF | TGTGCCAGCAGCCAAGCGACCAATGAAGCTTTCTTT
. | TRBJ2-7 | . | TRBV5-1 | CASSLDSPTREQYF | TGCGCCAGCAGCTTGGACAGCCCCACGAGAGAGCAGTACTTC
. | TRBJ2-3 | many | TRBV4-3 | CASSQDRVNVLDTQYF | TGCGCCAGCAGCCAAGATCGGGTCAATGTGCTGGATACGCAGTATTTT
TRBD2 | TRBJ2-7 | few | TRBV20-1 | CSAIILGAGPLNEQYF | TGCAGTGCCATCATACTAGGAGCGGGGCCCCTCAACGAGCAGTACTTC
. | TRBJ1-5 | many | TRBV7-9 | CASSLVGLGQPQHF | TGTGCCAGCAGCTTGGTGGGACTGGGCCAGCCCCAGCATTTT
. | TRBJ1-3 | . | TRBV12-3/TRBV12-4 | CASSFLVNTIYF | TGTGCCAGCAGTTTTCTTGTAAACACCATATATTTT
. | TRBJ2-3 | . | TRBV5-1 | CASQEGAGPLPGTDTQYF | TGCGCCAGCCAGGAAGGGGCGGGACCGCTTCCCGGCACAGATACGCAGTATTTT
TRBD2 | TRBJ2-3 | few | TRBV5-6 | CASSRGPSGGAARFTDTQYF | TGTGCCAGCAGCCGGGGTCCTAGCGGGGGGGCCGCCCGATTCACAGATACGCAGTATTTT
. | TRBJ2-7 | . | TRBV7-9 | CASSPGTTWSYEQYF | TGTGCCAGCAGCCCGGGGACAACCTGGTCCTACGAGCAGTACTTC
TRBD2 | TRBJ2-7 | . | TRBV7-9 | CASSPRKGLADSYEQYF | TGTGCCAGCAGCCCGAGAAAGGGACTAGCGGACTCCTACGAGCAGTACTTC
. | TRBJ1-4 | few | TRBV7-6 | CASSLDTLGRPANEKLFF | TGTGCCAGCAGCTTAGATACCTTAGGGAGACCGGCTAATGAAAAACTGTTTTTT
. | TRBJ2-2 | . | TRBV11-2 | CASSSGTPSGELFF | TGTGCCAGCAGCTCGGGGACTCCCTCCGGGGAGCTGTTTTTT
. | TRBJ2-5 | few | TRBV12-3/TRBV12-4 | CASSLPNQETQYF | TGTGCCAGCAGTTTGCCCAACCAAGAGACCCAGTACTTC
TRBD2 | TRBJ2-3 | few | TRBV6-5 | CASSEGLAGRTDTQYF | TGTGCCAGCAGCGAGGGACTAGCGGGCCGGACAGATACGCAGTATTTT
TRBD2 | TRBJ2-5 | once | TRBV5-8 | CASSLGRLADQETQYF | TGTGCCAGCAGCTTGGGTCGACTAGCGGACCAAGAGACCCAGTACTTC
TRBD1 | TRBJ2-7 | . | TRBV6-5 | CASSYTGTGVEQYF | TGTGCCAGCAGTTACACCGGGACAGGGGTCGAGCAGTACTTC
TRBD1 | TRBJ2-3 | few | TRBV7-9 | CASSLEGQLQTDTQYF | TGTGCCAGCAGCTTAGAGGGACAGCTCCAAACAGATACGCAGTATTTT
TRBD2 | TRBJ2-1 | few | TRBV6-2/TRBV6-3 | CASSYSASGSSDEQFF | TGTGCCAGCAGTTACTCGGCTAGCGGGAGTAGCGATGAGCAGTTCTTC
. | TRBJ1-1 | many | TRBV20-1 | CSARDLGRNTEAFF | TGCAGTGCTAGAGATCTGGGCAGGAACACTGAAGCTTTCTTT
TRBD1 | TRBJ1-1 | few | TRBV6-6 | CASSYQDRMGTEAFF | TGTGCCAGCAGTTACCAGGACAGGATGGGTACTGAAGCTTTCTTT
. | TRBJ2-7 | . | TRBV6-1 | CASSETGGWTEGNEQYF | TGTGCCAGCAGTGAAACAGGAGGTTGGACAGAGGGAAACGAGCAGTACTTC
TRBD1 | TRBJ1-1 | . | TRBV6-5 | CDSSYSAPGQARMNTEAFF | TGTGACAGCAGTTACTCGGCCCCGGGACAGGCCAGAATGAACACTGAAGCTTTCTTT
. | TRBJ2-7 | many | TRBV7-9 | CASSPPGVHEQYF | TGTGCCAGCAGTCCCCCCGGGGTCCACGAGCAGTACTTC
. | TRBJ2-7 | few | TRBV21-1 | CASSLNRGNSYEQYF | TGTGCCAGCAGCTTAAACAGGGGCAACTCCTACGAGCAGTACTTC
. | TRBJ2-3 | . | TRBV24-1 | CATSDPPSLPATDTQYF | TGTGCCACCAGTGATCCACCCTCATTACCAGCCACAGATACGCAGTATTTT
. | TRBJ1-1 | few | TRBV6-6 | CASSYAGSNTEAFF | TGTGCCAGCAGTTACGCGGGAAGCAACACTGAAGCTTTCTTT
. | TRBJ2-7 | few | TRBV7-8 | CASSSEPGHNYEQYF | TGTGCCAGCAGCTCAGAGCCGGGACACAATTACGAGCAGTACTTC
. | TRBJ2-7 | . | TRBV11-2 | CASSLGAGISYEQYF | TGTGCCAGCAGCTTAGGGGCAGGGATTTCCTACGAGCAGTACTTC